The 16 T cell receptor beta chains below were found in one sample sequenced in a study of cytomegalovirus exposure and HLA in healthy donors. Produced via immunoSEQ multiplex PCR; TCRdb's table is partial and in-frame only. Of over 150,000 clones listed, approximately 84% were seen once; the top ten hold 2.5% to 3.5%. The sample taken for sequencing was PBMCs. These receptor sequences come from a woman younger than 30 in good health and CMV-seropositive.

V gene TRBV4-3 combines with J gene TRBJ2-7; perhaps TRBD1 as D (5 bases). V gave up 0 bases and J gave up 3 bases, with 12 bases separating them. Germline V gives CDR1 LGHNA, CDR2 YSLEER. The CDR3 is 15 residues long. In DNA, the CDR3 is TGCGCCAGCAGCCAAGATCTTGGCCAGGGCTACGAGCAGTACTTC. Translated, it gives CASSQDLGQGYEQYF.

With respect to this clone: An end of the junction differs from the germline gene, which may be a read error. The gene calls are TRBV5-3 and TRBJ2-5, with D possibly being TRBD1 (6 bases). TRBV5-3 is given ORF status, its function remaining uncertain. The CDR3 sequence is 14 residues long. DNA for the CDR3: TGTGCCAGCAGCTTCCCCAGGGGCCAAGAGACCCAGTACTTC. Translation gives CASSFPRGQETQYF.

CDR3: CASSSGTGGNSPLHF. Written as DNA, the CDR3 is TGTGCCAGCAGTTCCGGGACAGGGGGTAATTCACCCCTCCACTTT. This rearrangement joins TRBV27 to TRBJ1-6; the match to TRBD1 covers 11 bases. The CDR3 is 15 residues long. Germline values: CDR1 MNHEY, CDR2 SMNVEV (reference sequence). J was trimmed by 6 bases and V by 4 bases; bases with no gene match: 2.

This clone showed up just once. V gene TRBV7-2 combines with J gene TRBJ2-7; 7 nucleotides match TRBD2. The CDR3 consists of 14 residues. CDR1 is SGHTA, CDR2 FQGNSA, per germline. After removal of 3 bases from V and 3 bases from J, the junction contained 5 bases not matched to a gene. As DNA, the CDR3 is TGTGCCAGCAGCTTCATCGGGACTAACTACGAGCAGTACTTC. Translation gives CASSFIGTNYEQYF.

Concerning this clone: Within the sample, other DNA sequences also encode this same CDR3. The chain couples TRBV5-1 to TRBJ2-3; D is perhaps TRBD2 (6 bases). CDR3 length: 15 amino acids. Germline V gene data show CDR1 as SGHRS and CDR2 as YFSETQ. V lost 0 bases and J 2 bases, leaving 10 bases between the germline ends. Here the CDR3 DNA reads TGCGCCAGCAGCTTGGTGGCGGGGAACACAGATACGCAGTATTTT. This translates into CASSLVAGNTDTQYF.

The rearrangement joins TRBV27 to TRBJ2-5; maybe TRBD2 (6 bases). Per the germline V gene, CDR1 is MNHEY and CDR2 is SMNVEV (reference sequence). Between the trimmed V and J ends, which lost 5 bases and 5 bases, there was a span of 18 bases. The CDR3 contains 15 residues. This chain's CDR3 is CASSPGGAQAETQYF. CDR3 coding DNA: TGTGCCAGCAGTCCTGGCGGGGCCCAGGCTGAGACCCAGTACTTC.

The rearrangement links TRBV5-1 to TRBJ2-7; the D gene is possibly TRBD2 (5 bases). The V end was cut by 4 bases, the J end by 3 bases, with 11 bases between. The germline gives CDR1 SGHRS, CDR2 YFSETQ. The CDR3 consists of 13 residues. The CDR3 DNA sequence: TGCGCCAGCAGCAAGAGCGGTGACTACGAGCAGTACTTC. Protein product: CASSKSGDYEQYF. The variable domain in full, with the rest retrieved from reference TRBV5-1 and TRBJ2-7, is KAGVTQTPRYLIKTRGQQVTLSCSPISGHRSVSWYQQTPGQGLQFLFEYFSETQRNKGNFPGRFSGRQFSNSRSEMNVSTLELGDSALYLCASSKSGDYEQYFGPGTRLTVT.

V is TRBV11-3 and J is TRBJ1-3; TRBD1 is a possible D gene (6 bases). In germline, CDR1 is SGHNT, CDR2 YENEEA. V lost 6 bases to trimming and J lost 0 bases, with 9 bases between them. The CDR3 runs to 14 residues. In DNA, the CDR3 is TGTGCCAGCAGGGGGGCTCCCTCTGGAAACACCATATATTTT. It is translated as CASRGAPSGNTIYF.

This chain links TRBV29-1 with TRBJ1-2, with 9 bases that match TRBD1. V trimming: 3 bases; J trimming: 3 bases; junction bases outside the gene matches: 2. Germline CDR1 and CDR2: SQVTM and ANQGSEA. This CDR3 comprises 13 residues. CDR3: CSVDWTGDYGYTF. The CDR3 nucleotides read TGCAGCGTTGATTGGACAGGGGACTATGGCTACACCTTC.

The CDR3 here is CATKPGGIDFGYTF. DNA of the CDR3: TGTGCCACCAAACCAGGGGGAATAGATTTTGGCTACACCTTC. The chain employs TRBV15 and TRBJ1-2; TRBD1 aligns across 7 bases. V shed 7 bases and J 7 bases; nucleotides not matched to a gene: 12. CDR1 and CDR2 from the germline V gene are LNHNV and YYDKDF (reference sequence). The CDR3 is 14 amino acids.

This rearrangement joins TRBV19 to TRBJ2-3; tentative D call: TRBD1 (6 bases). Trimming shortened V by 5 bases and J by 3 bases, and 6 bases separated the two germline ends. This CDR3 contains 12 residues. Germline loops: CDR1 LNHDA, CDR2 SQIVND (reference sequence). The DNA for the CDR3 is TGTGCCAGTAGTCAGGGGACAGATACGCAGTATTTT. This encodes CASSQGTDTQYF. The whole variable domain, filled in from reference TRBV19 and TRBJ2-3, reads DGGITQSPKYLFRKEGQNVTLSCEQNLNHDAMYWYRQDPGQGLRLIYYSQIVNDFQKGDIAEGYSVSREKKESFPLTVTSAQKNPTAFYLCASSQGTDTQYFGPGTRLTVL.

J is TRBJ1-1 and V is TRBV5-4; tentative D call: TRBD1 (5 bases). This CDR3 is 16 amino acids long. Trimming pared 4 bases from V and 0 bases from J, leaving 16 bases between. The germline V gene encodes CDR1 SGHNT and CDR2 YYREEE (reference sequence). In DNA form, the CDR3 reads TGTGCCAGCAGCCAAGGGGAAGGCGCCATGAACACTGAAGCTTTCTTT. This codes for CASSQGEGAMNTEAFF. Together with reference TRBV5-4 and TRBJ1-1, the CDR3 gives the full variable domain: ETGVTQSPTHLIKTRGQQVTLRCSSQSGHNTVSWYQQALGQGPQFIFQYYREEENGRGNFPPRFSGLQFPNYSSELNVNALELDDSALYLCASSQGEGAMNTEAFFGQGTRLTVV.

This rearrangement joins TRBV7-2 to TRBJ1-1; D perhaps matches TRBD1 (6 bases). Trimming took 2 bases from V and 7 from J, leaving 8 bases between them. CDR3 length equals 12 residues. Germline V CDR1 and CDR2: SGHTA, FQGNSA. The CDR3 reads CASSLRGGEAFF. The CDR3 DNA follows: TGTGCCAGCAGCTTAAGAGGGGGTGAAGCTTTCTTT. The full variable domain, in which reference TRBV7-2 and TRBJ1-1 provide the parts outside the CDR3, is GAGVSQSPSNKVTEKGKDVELRCDPISGHTALYWYRQSLGQGLEFLIYFQGNSAPDKSGLPSDRFSAERTGGSVSTLTIQRTQQEDSAVYLCASSLRGGEAFFGQGTRLTVV.

The gene calls are TRBV6-1 and TRBJ2-3; 8 bases map to TRBD2. V was pared by 4 bases and J by 3 bases, with 9 bases of the junction left unmatched. Germline assignment: CDR1 MNHNS and CDR2 SASEGT. The CDR3 covers 16 residues. CDR3 bases: TGTGCCAGCAGTGGCACTTCGGGGGGGCCTACAGATACGCAGTATTTT. Translated: CASSGTSGGPTDTQYF.

The genes are TRBV10-3 and TRBJ2-2; D is undetermined. Germline V gives CDR1 ENHRY, CDR2 SYGVKD. The V gene lost 2 bases and the J gene lost 7 bases, with 8 bases spanning the gap. The CDR3 sequence is 13 residues long. DNA of the CDR3: TGTGCCATCAGTGAGGGTATCAGCGGGGAGCTGTTTTTT. Protein: CAISEGISGELFF.

The genes are TRBV6-5 and TRBJ2-3, with TRBD2 as a possible D gene (5 bases). The germline V and J ends were trimmed by 5 bases and 4 bases, with 16 bases remaining between them. CDR3 length equals 15 residues. Germline V gene lookup returns CDR1 MNHEY and CDR2 SVGAGI. The DNA for the CDR3 is TGTGCCAGCAGTCCCAGTGGGAGAACGGCAGATACGCAGTATTTT. Amino acid sequence: CASSPSGRTADTQYF.